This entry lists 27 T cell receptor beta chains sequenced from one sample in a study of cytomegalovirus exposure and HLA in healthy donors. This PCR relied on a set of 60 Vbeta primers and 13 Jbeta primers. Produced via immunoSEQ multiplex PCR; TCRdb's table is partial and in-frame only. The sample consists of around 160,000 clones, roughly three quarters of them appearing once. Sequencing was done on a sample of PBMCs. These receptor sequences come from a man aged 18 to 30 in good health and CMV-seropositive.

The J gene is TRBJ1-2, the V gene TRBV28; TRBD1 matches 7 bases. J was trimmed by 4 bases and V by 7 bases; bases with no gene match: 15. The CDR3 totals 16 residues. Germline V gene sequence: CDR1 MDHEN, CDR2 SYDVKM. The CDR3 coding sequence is TGTGCCAGCAACGGTCCGGGTAGACAGGGCGGCTATGGCTACACCTTC. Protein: CASNGPGRQGGYGYTF.

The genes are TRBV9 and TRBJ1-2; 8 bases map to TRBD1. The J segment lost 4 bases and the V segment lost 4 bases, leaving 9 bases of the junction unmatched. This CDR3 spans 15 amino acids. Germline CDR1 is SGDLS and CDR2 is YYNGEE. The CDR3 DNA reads TGTGCCAGCAGCCTTCGGGACAGGTCTTCCTATGGCTACACCTTC. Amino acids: CASSLRDRSSYGYTF.

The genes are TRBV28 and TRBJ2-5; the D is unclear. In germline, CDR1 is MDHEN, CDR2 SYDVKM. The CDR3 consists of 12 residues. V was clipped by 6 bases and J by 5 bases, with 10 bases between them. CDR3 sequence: CASSRLRETQYF. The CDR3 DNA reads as TGTGCCAGCAGCAGACTTCGGGAGACCCAGTACTTC.

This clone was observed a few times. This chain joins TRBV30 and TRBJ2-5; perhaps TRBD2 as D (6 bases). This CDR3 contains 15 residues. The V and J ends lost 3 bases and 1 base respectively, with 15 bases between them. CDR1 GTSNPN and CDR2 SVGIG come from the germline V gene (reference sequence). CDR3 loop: CAWRAGTRGQETQYF. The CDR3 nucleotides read TGTGCCTGGAGGGCCGGGACGCGGGGCCAAGAGACCCAGTACTTC.

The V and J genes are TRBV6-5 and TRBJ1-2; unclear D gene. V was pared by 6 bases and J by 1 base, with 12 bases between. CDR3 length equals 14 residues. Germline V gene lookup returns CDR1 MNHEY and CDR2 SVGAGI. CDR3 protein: CASRRERGNYGYTF. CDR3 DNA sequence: TGTGCCAGCAGACGCGAGCGGGGTAACTATGGCTACACCTTC.

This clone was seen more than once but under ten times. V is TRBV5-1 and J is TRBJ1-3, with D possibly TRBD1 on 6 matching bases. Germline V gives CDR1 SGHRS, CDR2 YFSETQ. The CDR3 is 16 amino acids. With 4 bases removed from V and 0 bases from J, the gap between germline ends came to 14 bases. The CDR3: CASSRAGQFSGNTIYF. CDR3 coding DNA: TGCGCCAGCAGCAGGGCCGGACAGTTCTCTGGAAACACCATATATTTT.

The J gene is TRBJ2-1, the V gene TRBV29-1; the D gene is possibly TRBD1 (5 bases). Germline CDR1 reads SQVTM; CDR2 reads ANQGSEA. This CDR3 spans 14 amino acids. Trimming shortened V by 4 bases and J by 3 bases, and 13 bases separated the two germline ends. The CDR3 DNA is TGCAGCGTTGCCGGCAGGGTGGGCTACAATGAGCAGTTCTTC. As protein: CSVAGRVGYNEQFF.

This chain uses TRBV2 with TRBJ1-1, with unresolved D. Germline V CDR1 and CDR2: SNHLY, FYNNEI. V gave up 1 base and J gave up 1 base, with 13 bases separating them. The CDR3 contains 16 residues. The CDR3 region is CASSEVGYNRNTEAFF. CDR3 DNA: TGTGCCAGCAGTGAAGTTGGATACAACAGGAACACTGAAGCTTTCTTT.

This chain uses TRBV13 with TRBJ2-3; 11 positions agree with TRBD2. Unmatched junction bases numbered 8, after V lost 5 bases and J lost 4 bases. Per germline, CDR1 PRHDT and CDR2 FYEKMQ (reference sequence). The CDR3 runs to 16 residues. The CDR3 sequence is CASSDAQTSGADTQYF. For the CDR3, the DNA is TGTGCCAGCAGCGATGCCCAGACTAGCGGGGCAGATACGCAGTATTTT.

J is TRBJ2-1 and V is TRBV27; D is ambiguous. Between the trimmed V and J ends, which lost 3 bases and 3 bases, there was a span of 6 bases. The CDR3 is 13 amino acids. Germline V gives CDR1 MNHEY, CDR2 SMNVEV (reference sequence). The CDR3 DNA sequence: TGTGCCAGCAGTTTGGAGCTCTACAATGAGCAGTTCTTC. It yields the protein CASSLELYNEQFF.

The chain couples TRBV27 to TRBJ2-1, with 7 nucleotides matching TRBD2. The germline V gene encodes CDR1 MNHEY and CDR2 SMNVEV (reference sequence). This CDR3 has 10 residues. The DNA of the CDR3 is TGTGCGGGGGTAGCGGGCCAGGAGTTCTTC. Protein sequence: CAGVAGQEFF.

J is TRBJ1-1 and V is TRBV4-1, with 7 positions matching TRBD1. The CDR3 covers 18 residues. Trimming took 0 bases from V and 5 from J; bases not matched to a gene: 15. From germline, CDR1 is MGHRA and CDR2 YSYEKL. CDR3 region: CASSQEGRGNTLLTEAFF. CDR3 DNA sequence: TGCGCCAGCAGCCAAGAGGGCAGGGGGAACACTTTGCTAACTGAAGCTTTCTTT.

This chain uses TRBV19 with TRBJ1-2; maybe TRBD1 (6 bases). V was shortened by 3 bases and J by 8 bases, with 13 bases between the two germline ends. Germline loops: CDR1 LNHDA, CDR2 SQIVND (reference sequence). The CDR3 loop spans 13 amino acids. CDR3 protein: CASSMLGAEGYTF. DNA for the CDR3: TGTGCCAGTAGTATGTTGGGGGCGGAGGGCTACACCTTC.

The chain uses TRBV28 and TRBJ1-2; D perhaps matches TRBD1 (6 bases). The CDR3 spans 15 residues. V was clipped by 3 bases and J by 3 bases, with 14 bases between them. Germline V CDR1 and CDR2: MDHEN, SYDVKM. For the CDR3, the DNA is TGTGCCAGCAGTTTCAACGGGGGGGCTTACTATGGCTACACCTTC. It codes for CASSFNGGAYYGYTF.

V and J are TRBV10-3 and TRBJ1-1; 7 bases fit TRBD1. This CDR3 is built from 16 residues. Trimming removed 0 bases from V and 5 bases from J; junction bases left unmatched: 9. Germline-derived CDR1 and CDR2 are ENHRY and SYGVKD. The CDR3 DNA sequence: TGTGCCATCAGTGAGTCACCGACAGGGCGGAAGACTGAAGCTTTCTTT. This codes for CAISESPTGRKTEAFF.

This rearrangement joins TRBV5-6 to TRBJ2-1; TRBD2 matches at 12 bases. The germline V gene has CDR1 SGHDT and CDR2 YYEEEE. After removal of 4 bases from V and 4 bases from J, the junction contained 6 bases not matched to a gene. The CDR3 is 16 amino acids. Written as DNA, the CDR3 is TGTGCCAGCAGCACACTAGCGGGAGGCGCTTACAATGAGCAGTTCTTC. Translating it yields CASSTLAGGAYNEQFF.

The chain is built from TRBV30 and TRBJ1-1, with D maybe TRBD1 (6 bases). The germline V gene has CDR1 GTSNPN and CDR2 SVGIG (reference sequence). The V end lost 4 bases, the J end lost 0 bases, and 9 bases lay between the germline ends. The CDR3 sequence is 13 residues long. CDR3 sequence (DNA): TGTGCCTGGACAGGGGCGGTGAACACTGAAGCTTTCTTT. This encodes CAWTGAVNTEAFF.

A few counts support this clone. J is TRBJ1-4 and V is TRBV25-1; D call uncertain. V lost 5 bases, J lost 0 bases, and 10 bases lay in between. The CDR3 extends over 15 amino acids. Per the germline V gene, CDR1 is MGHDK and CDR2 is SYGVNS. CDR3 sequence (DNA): TGTGCCAGCAGTCAAGGGAGTGCAACTAATGAAAAACTGTTTTTT. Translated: CASSQGSATNEKLFF. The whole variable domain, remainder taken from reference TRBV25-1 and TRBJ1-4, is EADIYQTPRYLVIGTGKKITLECSQTMGHDKMYWYQQDPGMELHLIHYSYGVNSTEKGDLSSESTVSRIRTEHFPLTLESARPSHTSQYLCASSQGSATNEKLFFGSGTQLSVL.

DNA of the CDR3: TGTGCCAGCAGTGAACTCTCGGGGGGCTATGGCTACACCTTC. Protein sequence: CASSELSGGYGYTF. The V gene is TRBV6-1, the J gene TRBJ1-2; tentative D call: TRBD1 (5 bases). CDR1 MNHNS and CDR2 SASEGT come from the germline V gene. The CDR3 spans 14 residues. V was clipped by 2 bases and J by 4 bases, with 11 bases between them.

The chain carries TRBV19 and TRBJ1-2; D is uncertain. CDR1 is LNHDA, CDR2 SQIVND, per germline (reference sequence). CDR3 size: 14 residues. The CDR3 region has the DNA TGTGTCAGCCAGGAATCATCGGGATCCTGGGGCTACACCTTC. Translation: CVSQESSGSWGYTF.

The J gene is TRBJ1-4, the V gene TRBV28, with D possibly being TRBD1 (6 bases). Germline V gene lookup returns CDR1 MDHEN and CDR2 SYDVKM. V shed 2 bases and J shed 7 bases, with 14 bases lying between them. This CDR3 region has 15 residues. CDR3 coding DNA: TGTGCCAGCAGTTTAAGAGGCAGGGGCCTTGAAAAACTGTTTTTT. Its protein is CASSLRGRGLEKLFF.

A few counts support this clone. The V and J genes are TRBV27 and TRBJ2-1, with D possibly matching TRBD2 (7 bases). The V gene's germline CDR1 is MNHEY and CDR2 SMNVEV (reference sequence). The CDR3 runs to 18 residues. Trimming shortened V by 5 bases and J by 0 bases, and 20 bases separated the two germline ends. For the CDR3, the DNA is TGTGCCAGCAGTCCCAAGAGAGGGGGAGGGCCCTCCTACAATGAGCAGTTCTTC. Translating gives CASSPKRGGGPSYNEQFF.

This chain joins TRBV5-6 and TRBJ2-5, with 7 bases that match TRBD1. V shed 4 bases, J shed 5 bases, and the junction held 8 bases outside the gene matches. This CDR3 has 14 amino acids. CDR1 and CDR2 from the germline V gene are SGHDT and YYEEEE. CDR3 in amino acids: CASSRGRGPETQYF. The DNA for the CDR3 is TGTGCCAGCAGCCGAGGTAGGGGGCCGGAGACCCAGTACTTC. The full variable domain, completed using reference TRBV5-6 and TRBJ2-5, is DAGVTQSPTHLIKTRGQQVTLRCSPKSGHDTVSWYQQALGQGPQFIFQYYEEEERQRGNFPDRFSGHQFPNYSSELNVNALLLGDSALYLCASSRGRGPETQYFGPGTRLLVL.

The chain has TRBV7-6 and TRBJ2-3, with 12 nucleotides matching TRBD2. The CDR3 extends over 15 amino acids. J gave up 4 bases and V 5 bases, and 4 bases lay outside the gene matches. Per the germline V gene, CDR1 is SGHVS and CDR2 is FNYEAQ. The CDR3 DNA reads TGTGCCAGCAGCCAGACTAGCGGGAGTCCAGATACGCAGTATTTT. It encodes CASSQTSGSPDTQYF.

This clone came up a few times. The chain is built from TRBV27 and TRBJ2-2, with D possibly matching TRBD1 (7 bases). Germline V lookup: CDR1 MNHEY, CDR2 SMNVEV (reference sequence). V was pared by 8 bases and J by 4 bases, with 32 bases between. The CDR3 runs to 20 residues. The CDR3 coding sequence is TGTGCCAGCTGCAGCCTGACAGGGTTGACCCTCCTGGGGGGCACCGGGGAGCTGTTTTTT. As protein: CASCSLTGLTLLGGTGELFF.

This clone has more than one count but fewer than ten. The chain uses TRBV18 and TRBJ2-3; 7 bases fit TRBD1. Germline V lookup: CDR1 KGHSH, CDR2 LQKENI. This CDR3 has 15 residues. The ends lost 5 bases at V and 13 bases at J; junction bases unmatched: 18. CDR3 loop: CASSFRDRSGPRKYF. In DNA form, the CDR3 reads TGTGCCAGCTCATTCCGGGACAGATCGGGTCCCAGGAAGTATTTT. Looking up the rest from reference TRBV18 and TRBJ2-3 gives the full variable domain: NAGVMQNPRHLVRRRGQEARLRCSPMKGHSHVYWYRQLPEEGLKFMVYLQKENIIDESGMPKERFSAEFPKEGPSILRIQQVVRGDSAAYFCASSFRDRSGPRKYFGPGTRLTVL.

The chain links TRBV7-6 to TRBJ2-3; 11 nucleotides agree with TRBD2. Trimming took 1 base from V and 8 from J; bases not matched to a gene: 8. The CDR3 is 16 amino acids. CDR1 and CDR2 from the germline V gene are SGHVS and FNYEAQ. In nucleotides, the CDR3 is TGTGCCAGCAGCTTAGGCCGTAGCGGGGGGGCACGTACGCAGTATTTT. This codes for CASSLGRSGGARTQYF. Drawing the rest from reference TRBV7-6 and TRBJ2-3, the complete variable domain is GAGVSQSPRYKVTKRGQDVALRCDPISGHVSLYWYRQALGQGPEFLTYFNYEAQQDKSGLPNDRFSAERPEGSISTLTIQRTEQRDSAMYRCASSLGRSGGARTQYFGPGTRLTVL.